What follows are 19 T cell receptor beta chains derived from one specimen sequenced in a study of human T cells and chemical hapten exposure. TCRdb passed the RACE reads through MiXCR, listing each CDR3 protein once. The table includes around 53,000 distinct CDR3 sequences, approximately 9.1% detected once. Time point noted: patch test 1, 2 weeks after DPC sensitization. As to treatment: therapeutic diphenylcyclopropenone sensitization with weekly scalp DPC. The sample here was whole blood, taken in connection with sensitization to the hapten diphenylcyclopropenone (DPC). The receptors come from a woman between 50 and 59 years old with alopecia areata. Some clones in this sample may be carry-over from other donors' samples.

As to this clonotype: A much more abundant neighbour one base away suggests this may be a read error. The V and J genes are TRBV27 and TRBJ2-3; 14 positions agree with TRBD2. Germline CDR1 MNHEY, CDR2 SMNVEV (reference sequence). The CDR3 runs to 17 residues. CDR3 sequence: CASTPGLAGGRTDMQYF. The DNA for the CDR3 is TGTGCCAGCACCCCCGGACTAGCGGGAGGACGAACGGATATGCAGTATTTT.

This clonotype was picked up many times. The rearrangement joins TRBV18 to TRBJ2-5; tentatively, D is TRBD2 (6 bases). The CDR3 consists of 13 residues. Germline V gives CDR1 KGHSH, CDR2 LQKENI. V lost 3 bases, J lost 5 bases, and 10 bases lay in between. CDR3 residues: CASSPAGTETQYF. The CDR3 bases are TGTGCCAGCTCACCGGCAGGGACTGAGACCCAGTACTTC.

There are many counts of this clonotype. The gene calls are TRBV5-4 and TRBJ2-7; TRBD1 agrees at 9 bases. This CDR3 spans 15 amino acids. With V trimmed by 1 base and J by 5 bases, 7 bases remained unmatched. From germline, CDR1 is SGHNT and CDR2 YYREEE (reference sequence). In nucleotides, the CDR3 is TGTGCCAGCAGCTTGTTAGGGACAGGGCAAGACGAGCAGTACTTC. It is translated as CASSLLGTGQDEQYF.

This clonotype was seen a handful of times. The chain couples TRBV3-1 to TRBJ2-7, with 11 bases that match TRBD2. Germline V gene sequence: CDR1 LGHDT, CDR2 YNNKEL (reference sequence). V shed 1 base, J shed 2 bases, and the junction held 7 bases outside the gene matches. The CDR3 has 17 residues. CDR3 sequence (DNA): TGTGCCAGCAGCCAAGTCACTAGCGGGAGAGGTCCCTACGAGCAGTACTTC. Amino acid sequence: CASSQVTSGRGPYEQYF.

The chain uses TRBV15 and TRBJ2-7, with a possible D match to TRBD2 (6 bases). Trimming removed 1 base at V and 5 bases at J, with 18 bases between. The CDR3 consists of 16 residues. Germline V CDR1 and CDR2: LNHNV, YYDKDF (reference sequence). CDR3 sequence (DNA): TGTGCCACCAGCAGAGGCTATGGGGGGAGGACCCACGAGCAGTACTTC. As protein: CATSRGYGGRTHEQYF.

The table lists this clonotype with many counts. The chain links TRBV18 to TRBJ1-1, with 8 bases aligning to TRBD1. V dropped 3 bases and J dropped 4; count of bases not matched to a gene: 7. Germline V gives CDR1 KGHSH, CDR2 LQKENI. There are 15 residues in the CDR3. The CDR3 region has the DNA TGTGCCAGCTCACCTCCGCCGACAGGGGCCACTGAAGCTTTCTTT. Protein: CASSPPPTGATEAFF. The full variable domain, rest sourced from reference TRBV18 and TRBJ1-1, is NAGVMQNPRHLVRRRGQEARLRCSPMKGHSHVYWYRQLPEEGLKFMVYLQKENIIDESGMPKERFSAEFPKEGPSILRIQQVVRGDSAAYFCASSPPPTGATEAFFGQGTRLTVV.

This clonotype was observed at least ten times. The chain employs TRBV7-9 and TRBJ2-5; unclear D gene. V was cut by 5 bases and J by 5 bases, with 15 bases left in between. CDR1 is SEHNR, CDR2 FQNEAQ, per germline (reference sequence). This CDR3 is 14 amino acids long. The CDR3, as DNA: TGTGCCAGCAGCCATCCCTTTAGCAGTGAGACCCAGTACTTC. Its translation is CASSHPFSSETQYF.

Ten or more counts support this clonotype. V and J are TRBV29-1 and TRBJ1-2, with D maybe TRBD1 (5 bases). In germline, CDR1 is SQVTM, CDR2 ANQGSEA. This CDR3 is 14 amino acids long. The ends were cut back, 5 bases at V and 4 bases at J, with 17 bases in the middle. CDR3 sequence reads: CSVNQGPEGYGYTF. CDR3 nucleotide sequence: TGCAGCGTTAACCAGGGACCAGAGGGCTATGGCTACACCTTC.

The sample holds many counts of this clonotype. This chain uses TRBV5-4 with TRBJ2-1; 7 bases are a match to TRBD2. The CDR3 totals 14 residues. After removal of 0 bases from V and 9 bases from J, the junction contained 6 bases not matched to a gene. Germline CDR1 and CDR2: SGHNT and YYREEE (reference sequence). CDR3 region: CASSLEAGESEQFF. DNA for the CDR3: TGTGCCAGCAGCTTGGAGGCGGGAGAAAGTGAGCAGTTCTTC.

Regarding this clonotype: At one end the junction does not follow the germline gene, possibly because of a read error. The chain links TRBV19 to TRBJ2-4; TRBD1 matches 7 bases. In germline, CDR1 is LNHDA, CDR2 SQIVND (reference sequence). The CDR3 has 18 amino acids. The CDR3 loop reads CASSTPGTVIPAENIQYF. DNA for the CDR3: TGTGCCAGTAGTACCCCCGGGACAGTAATACCAGCCGAAAACATTCAGTACTTC.

This clonotype was seen many times. The CDR3 here is CSARNTGRNEQFF. In nucleotides, the CDR3 is TGCAGTGCTAGAAATACAGGGCGGAATGAGCAGTTCTTC. The V call is TRBV20-1, the J call TRBJ2-1, with D tentatively TRBD1 (6 bases). The CDR3 runs to 13 residues. Germline-derived CDR1 and CDR2 are DFQATT and SNEGSKA (reference sequence). V was shortened by 2 bases and J by 7 bases, with 12 bases between the two germline ends.

This clonotype has ten or more counts. The chain carries TRBV7-6 and TRBJ2-6, with D possibly TRBD2 on 5 matching bases. V was pared by 3 bases and J by 0 bases, with 18 bases between. CDR3 size: 19 residues. Per the germline V gene, CDR1 is SGHVS and CDR2 is FNYEAQ. The CDR3 DNA is TGTGCCAGCAGCTTTTATGCGGGTAGCGAAAGCTCTGGGGCCAACGTCCTGACTTTC. It encodes CASSFYAGSESSGANVLTF.

In its sample, this clonotype was seen a few times. The chain recombines TRBV29-1 with TRBJ2-1; D is possibly TRBD1 (6 bases). Per germline, CDR1 SQVTM and CDR2 ANQGSEA. This CDR3 region has 14 residues. The V end lost 3 bases, the J end lost 5 bases, and 14 bases lay between the germline ends. CDR3 in DNA: TGCAGCGTTGAGGGCAGGGGCGAAGACAATGAGCAGTTCTTC. It specifies CSVEGRGEDNEQFF.

This clonotype has ten or more counts. CDR3 sequence (DNA): TGTGCCAGCAGTTCATACTCCGGGACAGGGGGCGGAAAGGGACCCGGCGAGCAGTACTTC. Protein product: CASSSYSGTGGGKGPGEQYF. This sequence joins TRBV6-2 or TRBV6-3 and TRBJ2-7; TRBD1 agrees at 12 bases. The CDR3 covers 20 residues. Germline V gene lookup returns CDR1 MNHEY and CDR2 SVGEGT. V lost 4 bases, J lost 6 bases, and 22 bases stayed unmatched.

This clonotype was recorded at least ten times. V is TRBV18 and J is TRBJ2-4; D possibly corresponds to TRBD1 (6 bases). The germline V gene encodes CDR1 KGHSH and CDR2 LQKENI. Trimming took 0 bases from V and 0 from J, leaving 12 bases between them. CDR3 size: 17 residues. The CDR3 protein is CASSPPVGALAKNIQYF. The DNA of the CDR3 is TGTGCCAGCTCACCACCCGTGGGGGCCCTAGCCAAAAACATTCAGTACTTC.

This clonotype was detected ten times or more. The chain recombines TRBV4-3 with TRBJ1-5; D might be TRBD1 (6 bases). The CDR3 contains 15 residues. Between the trimmed V and J ends, which lost 3 bases and 4 bases, there was a span of 13 bases. CDR1 is LGHNA, CDR2 YSLEER, per germline. The CDR3 nucleotides are TGCGCCAGCAGCCACGCGGGACACCTTAATCAGCCCCAGCATTTT. It specifies CASSHAGHLNQPQHF.

Remarks on this clonotype: The conserved closing phenylalanine or tryptophan is absent in this CDR3, likely reflecting a read error. The chain's CDR3 is CASSSGTALDYEQYL. Written as DNA, the CDR3 is TGTGCCAGCAGTTCCGGGACAGCCTTGGACTACGAGCAGTACCTC. J is TRBJ2-7 and V is TRBV28; the match to TRBD1 covers 7 bases. The CDR3 sequence is 15 residues long. CDR1 and CDR2 from the germline V gene are MDHEN and SYDVKM. V lost 4 bases to trimming and J lost 3 bases; unmatched junction nucleotides: 9.

This clonotype was observed a few times. V is TRBV19 and J is TRBJ2-5; 8 bases fit TRBD2. J was trimmed by 5 bases and V by 2 bases; bases with no gene match: 1. CDR1 is LNHDA, CDR2 SQIVND, per germline (reference sequence). The CDR3 has 13 residues. DNA for the CDR3: TGTGCCAGTAGTATAACGGGAGGGGAGACCCAGTACTTC. It yields the protein CASSITGGETQYF.

This clonotype was seen ten or more times. The gene calls are TRBV20-1 and TRBJ2-7, with a possible D match to TRBD2 (6 bases). The V gene lost 0 bases and the J gene lost 3 bases, with 15 bases spanning the gap. The CDR3 has 15 amino acids. The germline V gene has CDR1 DFQATT and CDR2 SNEGSKA (reference sequence). CDR3 sequence (DNA): TGCAGTGCTAGAGATCCCTACGGGAGCCTCTACGAGCAGTACTTC. It yields the protein CSARDPYGSLYEQYF.